This TCR beta chain stems from a study of cytomegalovirus exposure and HLA in healthy donors. Amplification used 60 Vbeta primers and 13 Jbeta primers. Assay used: immunoSEQ multiplex PCR; TCRdb lists only in-frame clones, some missing. Found here are 150,000 to 200,000 clones, approximately 70% of them singletons; the top ten hold roughly 4.5%. With 2 bases clipped from V and 9 bases from J, the junction kept 17 bases outside the gene matches. CDR3 length: 18 amino acids. CDR1 WNHNN and CDR2 SYGVQD come from the germline V gene (reference sequence). The V and J genes are TRBV10-1 and TRBJ2-1, with TRBD1 matching 9 bases. The sample taken for sequencing was PBMCs. This sequence was found in a man younger than 35 in good health and CMV-seropositive. CDR3 sequence (DNA): TGCGCCAGCAGTGAGGCAGCGGGACAGGGTATTGAGTCGGGTGAGCAGTTCTTC. This codes for CASSEAAGQGIESGEQFF.